The clone carrying this T cell receptor beta chain was recorded many times. The data derive from a study of T-cell reconstitution after alpha-beta-depleted transplantation in children. The V end was cut by 3 bases, the J end by 1 base, with 23 bases between. Germline loops: CDR1 SGHRS, CDR2 YFSETQ. The CDR3 spans 18 residues. This sample's TCRbeta library carried unique molecular identifier barcodes. TCRdb re-derived calls from the PCR reads in MiXCR, one entry per CDR3 protein. The sample has 190,000 or so distinct CDR3 sequences; roughly 6.8% are singletons. The chain carries TRBV5-1 and TRBJ2-7; a possible D gene is TRBD1 (6 bases). The sequence came from a human donor who donated a stem cell graft to a child with Wiskott-Aldrich syndrome. Sequencing used PBMCs from the stem cell graft donor, obtained from the stem cell graft. CDR3 residues: CASSSSAIPATGSYEQYF. The CDR3, as DNA: TGCGCCAGCAGCTCCAGCGCCATCCCCGCGACAGGTTCCTACGAGCAGTACTTC.